Below, 32 T cell receptor beta chains from the same sample are listed, as sequenced in a study of regulatory T cells in long-lasting Graves disease. Library construction for TCR beta used iRepertoire HTBI primers and Arm-PCR of CDR3 regions. One entry per CDR3 protein results from TCRdb running MiXCR on the multiplex PCR reads. This sample yields a few hundred thousand distinct CDR3 sequences, of which around an eighth are seen a single time; more than 8.5% belongs to the top ten. As to time point: newly diagnosed GD, antithyroid drugs for less than 3 months. With RNA extracted from PBMCs as input, the TCR library was made. A further study also used this sample, focusing on T cells in Graves' hyperthyroidism and ophthalmopathy.

The starting material was peripheral blood mononuclear cells (PBMCs), obtained at new diagnosis, from a patient treated with antithyroid drugs. These receptor sequences come from a man under 40 with Graves disease.

This rearrangement joins TRBV5-6 to TRBJ2-1; D is undetermined. Trimming removed 4 bases at V and 4 bases at J, with 6 bases between. The length of the CDR3 is 12 residues. The germline V gene encodes CDR1 SGHDT and CDR2 YYEEEE. The CDR3 region is CASSAKYNEQFF. DNA for the CDR3: TGTGCCAGCAGCGCAAAATACAATGAGCAGTTCTTC.

With regard to this clonotype: No conserved phenylalanine or tryptophan is present at the end of the CDR3, so a read error is the likely explanation. The gene calls are TRBV29-1 and TRBJ2-4, with D maybe TRBD2 (5 bases). V lost 1 base and J 6 bases, leaving 10 bases between the germline ends. In germline, CDR1 is SQVTM, CDR2 ANQGSEA. The length of the CDR3 is 13 residues. CDR3 sequence (DNA): TGCAGCGTTGAAGTAAACCGGGGAAACATTCAGTACTGC. Translating it yields CSVEVNRGNIQYC.

This clonotype was observed many times. The V gene is TRBV12-3 or TRBV12-4, the J gene TRBJ1-4; D might be TRBD1 (6 bases). The CDR3 covers 14 residues. V was cut by 6 bases and J by 4 bases, with 12 bases left in between. In DNA form, the CDR3 reads TGTGCCAGCAGGGGGGCACAGGTTAATGAAAAACTGTTTTTT. Residues: CASRGAQVNEKLFF.

This clonotype was observed many times. The chain couples TRBV24-1 to TRBJ2-1; D gene uncertain. Trimming took 2 bases from V and 3 from J, leaving 13 bases between them. The CDR3 spans 16 residues. Germline V lookup: CDR1 KGHDR, CDR2 SFDVKD. The chain's CDR3 is CATSDSPVSVYNEQFF. The CDR3 DNA sequence: TGTGCCACCAGTGATTCACCCGTCTCTGTCTACAATGAGCAGTTCTTC.

V usage is TRBV30 and J usage is TRBJ1-1; D uncertain. The length of the CDR3 is 12 residues. V lost 3 bases and J 6 bases, leaving 11 bases between the germline ends. CDR1 is GTSNPN and CDR2 is SVGIG in the germline V gene (reference sequence). This CDR3 is CAWRAGPSEAFF. CDR3 DNA sequence: TGTGCCTGGAGGGCCGGGCCCTCTGAAGCTTTCTTT.

V and J are TRBV3-1 and TRBJ2-1, with D tentatively TRBD1 (7 bases). Germline V gene data show CDR1 as LGHDT and CDR2 as YNNKEL (reference sequence). Trimming took off 1 base at V and 5 bases at J, with 15 bases between the two ends. The CDR3 spans 16 residues. The CDR3 nucleotides are TGTGCCAGCAGCCAAGGGTGGAGGGGGCGCCACAATGAGCAGTTCTTC. This sequence encodes CASSQGWRGRHNEQFF.

This clonotype turned up a few times. This chain uses TRBV9 with TRBJ2-5; tentative D call: TRBD1 (6 bases). The CDR3 loop spans 15 amino acids. V gave up 0 bases and J gave up 4 bases, with 13 bases separating them. The germline gives CDR1 SGDLS, CDR2 YYNGEE. The CDR3, as DNA: TGTGCCAGCAGCGTAGTAGGGGCAGGGGCAGAGACCCAGTACTTC. As protein: CASSVVGAGAETQYF.

This clonotype showed up many times. V and J are TRBV12-3 or TRBV12-4 and TRBJ2-5; D tentatively reads TRBD1 or TRBD2 (5 bases each). There are 15 residues in the CDR3. Trimming shortened V by 3 bases and J by 2 bases, and 13 bases separated the two germline ends. CDR3 residues: CASSLEERQQETQYF. CDR3 coding DNA: TGTGCCAGCAGTTTGGAGGAGAGACAGCAAGAGACCCAGTACTTC.

This clonotype was seen more than once but under ten times. The chain has TRBV30 and TRBJ2-3; D perhaps matches TRBD2 (6 bases). Trimming removed 3 bases at V and 4 bases at J, with 8 bases between. This CDR3 contains 12 residues. Germline CDR1 is GTSNPN and CDR2 is SVGIG (reference sequence). The DNA for the CDR3 is TGTGCCTGGAGGACGGGGGCAGATACGCAGTATTTT. As protein: CAWRTGADTQYF.

The rearrangement joins TRBV18 to TRBJ1-2, with TRBD1 matching over 9 bases. V shed 2 bases and J 1 base; nucleotides not matched to a gene: 8. The CDR3 length is 17 residues. The germline V gene encodes CDR1 KGHSH and CDR2 LQKENI. The CDR3 region is CASSPGQGRPFNYGYTF. CDR3 nucleotide sequence: TGTGCCAGCTCACCAGGACAGGGGCGACCCTTTAACTATGGCTACACCTTC.

This chain connects TRBV18 to TRBJ2-3; 9 bases fit TRBD2. V trimming: 3 bases; J trimming: 2 bases; junction bases outside the gene matches: 3. This CDR3 contains 15 residues. Germline loops: CDR1 KGHSH, CDR2 LQKENI. CDR3 residues: CASSPLAGPTDTQYF. The CDR3 nucleotides read TGTGCCAGCTCACCGCTAGCGGGGCCCACAGATACGCAGTATTTT. Drawing the rest from reference TRBV18 and TRBJ2-3, the complete variable domain is NAGVMQNPRHLVRRRGQEARLRCSPMKGHSHVYWYRQLPEEGLKFMVYLQKENIIDESGMPKERFSAEFPKEGPSILRIQQVVRGDSAAYFCASSPLAGPTDTQYFGPGTRLTVL.

The table lists this clonotype with many counts. The chain recombines TRBV20-1 with TRBJ2-7; 11 bases line up with TRBD2. The junction had 6 bases not matched to a gene; V was cut back by 0 bases and J by 8 bases. CDR3 length: 14 residues. Germline V gene lookup returns CDR1 DFQATT and CDR2 SNEGSKA (reference sequence). CDR3 loop: CSARETSGTRKQYF. The CDR3 region has the DNA TGCAGTGCTAGAGAGACTAGCGGGACCCGCAAGCAGTACTTC.

The chain links TRBV6-2 or TRBV6-3 to TRBJ1-6, with 8 bases fitting TRBD1. Germline V gene lookup returns CDR1 MNHEY and CDR2 SVGEGT. J lost 5 bases, V lost 6 bases, and 9 bases had no gene match. The CDR3 loop spans 16 amino acids. The CDR3 coding sequence is TGTGCCAGCAGGGGACAGGCTTCCCCTGATAATTCACCCCTCCACTTT. It specifies CASRGQASPDNSPLHF.

This clonotype was observed many times. The chain recombines TRBV7-9 with TRBJ2-7; the match to TRBD2 covers 7 bases. This CDR3 contains 15 residues. The germline V gene encodes CDR1 SEHNR and CDR2 FQNEAQ (reference sequence). CDR3 loop: CASSRTGAARTRPRV. The CDR3 DNA reads as TGTGCCAGCAGCCGAACTGGGGCGGCAAGGACTAGGCCCAGGGTC.

The V and J genes are TRBV20-1 and TRBJ1-6, with 7 bases that match TRBD1. Per the germline V gene, CDR1 is DFQATT and CDR2 is SNEGSKA (reference sequence). This CDR3 region has 16 residues. Trimming cost V 0 bases and J 7 bases; bases outside gene matches: 9. The CDR3 here is CSARDQPGQNNSPLHF. The CDR3 DNA reads TGCAGTGCTAGAGATCAACCGGGACAGAACAATTCACCCCTCCACTTT.

J is TRBJ2-1 and V is TRBV20-1; 7 bases match TRBD2. The CDR3 runs to 12 residues. V lost 2 bases and J lost 9; bases outside the gene matches: 4. Germline loops: CDR1 DFQATT, CDR2 SNEGSKA (reference sequence). The CDR3, as DNA: TGCAGTGCTAGACTGGCGGGAGTTGAGCAGTTCTTC. It translates to CSARLAGVEQFF.

This clonotype was seen once. V is TRBV29-1 and J is TRBJ1-1; D is perhaps TRBD1 (6 bases). Per the germline V gene, CDR1 is SQVTM and CDR2 is ANQGSEA. This CDR3 comprises 13 residues. V was clipped by 4 bases and J by 5 bases, with 14 bases between them. In nucleotides, the CDR3 is TGCAGCGTTGGAGAGGGGGGAGGTACTGAAGCTTTCTTT. It is translated as CSVGEGGGTEAFF.

This clonotype was counted a few times. The chain couples TRBV6-1 to TRBJ1-6, with D perhaps TRBD1 (6 bases). Germline CDR1 MNHNS, CDR2 SASEGT. V was cut by 5 bases and J by 11 bases, with 13 bases left in between. The CDR3 has 13 residues. CDR3 in amino acids: CASSRLQGTPLHF. DNA for the CDR3: TGTGCCAGCAGTCGTCTACAGGGTACACCCCTCCACTTT.

J is TRBJ1-6 and V is TRBV6-9, with TRBD1 identical over 8 bases. V was clipped by 4 bases and J by 7 bases; unmatched bases: 9. Germline values: CDR1 MNHGY, CDR2 SVAAGI. This CDR3 comprises 16 residues. For the CDR3, the DNA is TGTGCCAGCAGTTCGGGACAGGTGCTTAAGAATTCACCCCTCCACTTT. This gives the protein CASSSGQVLKNSPLHF.

This clonotype was seen repeatedly, ten times or more. The V gene is TRBV18, the J gene TRBJ1-1, with 8 nucleotides matching TRBD1. Losses at the gene ends were 6 bases for V and 5 bases for J; bases not matched to a gene: 17. Germline V gives CDR1 KGHSH, CDR2 LQKENI. This CDR3 comprises 17 residues. The CDR3 DNA sequence: TGTGCCAGCTCTTCCTTGGGGACAGGTCTAAGTCGGACTGAAGCTTTCTTT. It yields the protein CASSSLGTGLSRTEAFF.

This clonotype occurred many times. The chain is built from TRBV7-9 and TRBJ2-3; D perhaps matches TRBD1 (6 bases). Trimming stripped 5 bases from V and 0 bases from J, with 15 bases between. Per germline, CDR1 SEHNR and CDR2 FQNEAQ (reference sequence). CDR3 length: 16 residues. The DNA for the CDR3 is TGTGCCAGCAGCGCGCCGGGACAAAGTAGCACAGATACGCAGTATTTT. It translates to CASSAPGQSSTDTQYF.

This clonotype was detected a few times. V and J are TRBV9 and TRBJ2-2; 8 bases align to TRBD1. Germline V CDR1 and CDR2: SGDLS, YYNGEE. CDR3 size: 15 residues. V shed 0 bases and J 7 bases; nucleotides not matched to a gene: 5. As DNA, the CDR3 is TGTGCCAGCAGCGTAGTCAGGGGGCTTAGCGGGGAGCTGTTTTTT. Its protein is CASSVVRGLSGELFF.

The chain carries TRBV28 and TRBJ2-5, with 7 nucleotides matching TRBD1. Germline values: CDR1 MDHEN, CDR2 SYDVKM. V dropped 3 bases and J dropped 1; count of bases not matched to a gene: 5. The CDR3 is 15 residues long. CDR3 coding DNA: TGTGCCAGCAGTTTGGGACAGCTCCTCCAAGAGACCCAGTACTTC. Translation gives CASSLGQLLQETQYF.

This clonotype was observed many times. The genes are TRBV9 and TRBJ1-1, with D unclear. CDR3 length: 14 amino acids. The V and J ends lost 6 bases and 3 bases respectively, with 15 bases between them. The germline CDR1 and CDR2 sequences are SGDLS and YYNGEE. The CDR3 region is CASNREGVHTEAFF. CDR3 nucleotides: TGTGCCAGCAATCGAGAGGGAGTCCACACTGAAGCTTTCTTT.

A word on this clonotype: A much larger clone lies a single base off, so this may be a read error. The chain uses TRBV12-3 or TRBV12-4 and TRBJ1-1; 7 bases are shared with TRBD1. This CDR3 is built from 13 residues. In nucleotides, the CDR3 is TGTGCCAGCAGGGCTGGGACAGACACTGAAGCTCTCTTT. Translation gives CASRAGTDTEALF.

This clonotype showed up many times. The chain joins TRBV27 to TRBJ2-6; D uncertain. The CDR3 totals 19 residues. CDR1 and CDR2 (germline): MNHEY, SMNVEV (reference sequence). V was clipped by 0 bases and J by 0 bases, with 15 bases between them. In nucleotides, the CDR3 is TGTGCCAGCAGTTTATCAGCCGTCCTACCCTACTCTGGGGCCAACGTCCTGACTTTC. It specifies CASSLSAVLPYSGANVLTF.

This chain connects TRBV30 to TRBJ2-5, with D unclear. CDR1 GTSNPN and CDR2 SVGIG come from the germline V gene (reference sequence). Trimming removed 3 bases from V and 4 bases from J, with 9 bases in between. The CDR3 totals 12 residues. Written as DNA, the CDR3 is TGTGCCTGGAGGTGGGGTGGAGAGACCCAGTACTTC. Protein: CAWRWGGETQYF.

This clonotype has more than one count but fewer than ten. This sequence joins TRBV7-2 and TRBJ2-1; possibly TRBD2 for D (5 bases). V lost 3 bases and J 0 bases, leaving 18 bases between the germline ends. The CDR3 is 18 residues long. Germline lookup yields CDR1 SGHTA and CDR2 FQGNSA. In DNA, the CDR3 is TGTGCCAGCAGCTTTGGAGGTTTTTTGCGCAGCTCCTACAATGAGCAGTTCTTC. Protein product: CASSFGGFLRSSYNEQFF.

At least ten counts were recorded for this clonotype. The chain links TRBV27 to TRBJ1-5, with TRBD1 matching over 8 bases. The CDR3 is 14 amino acids. V was clipped by 4 bases and J by 4 bases; unmatched bases: 3. The germline CDR1 and CDR2 sequences are MNHEY and SMNVEV (reference sequence). The CDR3 loop reads CASSYQGANQPQHF. DNA for the CDR3: TGTGCCAGCAGTTACCAGGGGGCGAATCAGCCCCAGCATTTT.

This clonotype showed up many times. The chain recombines TRBV20-1 with TRBJ2-5; 8 bases fit TRBD2. Germline V gene sequence: CDR1 DFQATT, CDR2 SNEGSKA (reference sequence). The CDR3 contains 15 residues. V shed 6 bases, J shed 0 bases, and the junction held 9 bases outside the gene matches. The CDR3 nucleotides read TGCAGTGCCCGGCGGGTAGCGGGAAACCAAGAGACCCAGTACTTC. It encodes CSARRVAGNQETQYF.

The sample holds many counts of this clonotype. The chain couples TRBV7-2 to TRBJ1-5; possibly TRBD1 for D (5 bases). V dropped 1 base and J dropped 7 bases, with 11 bases sitting between them. Germline assignment: CDR1 SGHTA and CDR2 FQGNSA. The CDR3 contains 14 residues. The CDR3 sequence is CASSLGWGNQPQHF. The CDR3 bases are TGTGCCAGCAGCTTAGGGTGGGGGAACCAGCCCCAGCATTTT.

The chain links TRBV11-3 to TRBJ2-2, with 9 nucleotides matching TRBD2. The ends lost 7 bases at V and 6 bases at J; junction bases unmatched: 9. Per the germline V gene, CDR1 is SGHNT and CDR2 is YENEEA. This CDR3 region has 15 residues. The CDR3 sequence: CASTLGVAGAGELFF. The CDR3 coding sequence is TGTGCCAGCACCCTTGGAGTAGCGGGAGCCGGGGAGCTGTTTTTT.